What follows are 27 T cell receptor beta chains derived from one specimen sequenced in a study of T cells in Graves' hyperthyroidism and ophthalmopathy. Regions amplified from RNA transcripts were the TCR beta CDR3 regions. Using the HTBI primer set, a first-round RT-PCR was run on the TCR CDR3. TCRdb redid the calling of the multiplex PCR reads with MiXCR, one entry per CDR3 protein. The table includes under 400,000 distinct CDR3 sequences, 13% to 15% detected once. The sequenced material came from blood. The receptor set was obtained from a woman aged 55-70 years with Graves' ophthalmopathy.

This sequence joins TRBV10-3 and TRBJ2-7; 11 bases align to TRBD2. This CDR3 comprises 17 residues. The V and J ends lost 0 bases and 1 base, in that order; junction bases with no gene match: 5. Germline CDR1 is ENHRY and CDR2 is SYGVKD. The CDR3: CAISESSLAGGSYEQYF. In nucleotides, the CDR3 is TGTGCCATCAGTGAGTCGTCCCTAGCGGGAGGATCCTACGAGCAGTACTTC.

This clonotype was observed many times. The V and J genes are TRBV13 and TRBJ2-2; D gene uncertain. This CDR3 has 12 amino acids. V was pared by 2 bases and J by 6 bases, with 4 bases between. Germline V lookup: CDR1 PRHDT, CDR2 FYEKMQ (reference sequence). CDR3 in DNA: TGTGCCAGCAGCTTAATTGCCGGGGAGCTGTTTTTT. It codes for CASSLIAGELFF.

Many counts were recorded for this clonotype. The CDR3 nucleotides read TGTGCCAGCAGTAGGACAGGGCTAGAGACCCAGTACTTC. This codes for CASSRTGLETQYF. The V call is TRBV28, the J call TRBJ2-5; 8 bases are shared with TRBD1. Germline loops: CDR1 MDHEN, CDR2 SYDVKM. J gave up 4 bases and V 5 bases, and 3 bases lay outside the gene matches. The CDR3 is made up of 13 amino acids.

This clonotype was seen repeatedly, ten times or more. V and J are TRBV6-2 or TRBV6-3 and TRBJ2-3; perhaps TRBD2 as D (5 bases). There are 15 residues in the CDR3. Germline lookup yields CDR1 MNHEY and CDR2 SVGEGT. The germline V and J ends were trimmed by 6 bases and 2 bases, with 15 bases remaining between them. The CDR3 DNA reads TGTGCCAGCAGCAATCAACTAGGACCCACAGATACGCAGTATTTT. It codes for CASSNQLGPTDTQYF.

This clonotype was observed at least ten times. This chain joins TRBV28 and TRBJ2-2, with 10 positions matching TRBD2. Germline CDR1 MDHEN, CDR2 SYDVKM. Losses at the gene ends were 7 bases for V and 0 bases for J; bases not matched to a gene: 14. The CDR3 length is 19 residues. Here the CDR3 DNA reads TGTGCCAGCACGATTAGTAGGCTAGCGGGAGTACCGAACACCGGGGAGCTGTTTTTT. It yields the protein CASTISRLAGVPNTGELFF.

The V call is TRBV27, the J call TRBJ1-4; 7 nucleotides agree with TRBD1. CDR3 size: 13 residues. The V segment lost 4 bases and the J segment 5 bases; nucleotides outside the gene matches: 1. Germline V gene sequence: CDR1 MNHEY, CDR2 SMNVEV (reference sequence). Here the CDR3 DNA reads TGTGCCAGCAGTTCCAGGGGGAATGAAAAACTGTTTTTT. Translating it yields CASSSRGNEKLFF.

The table lists this clonotype with a few counts. The chain combines TRBV20-1 with TRBJ2-3; D remains ambiguous. CDR1 and CDR2 from the germline V gene are DFQATT and SNEGSKA (reference sequence). The ends were cut back, 2 bases at V and 5 bases at J, with 5 bases in the middle. The CDR3 sequence is 11 residues long. CDR3 nucleotide sequence: TGCAGTGCTAGATCAGTAGATACGCAGTATTTT. Amino acids: CSARSVDTQYF.

The chain links TRBV24-1 to TRBJ2-7; D might be TRBD2 (5 bases). CDR3 length: 15 residues. V shed 2 bases and J shed 1 base, with 11 bases lying between them. Per the germline V gene, CDR1 is KGHDR and CDR2 is SFDVKD. In DNA, the CDR3 is TGTGCCACCAGTGATTCCGGACTTCCTTCCTACGAGCAGTACTTC. As protein: CATSDSGLPSYEQYF.

This chain connects TRBV18 to TRBJ2-2, with D possibly matching TRBD1 (6 bases). Trimming left V 2 bases short and J 1 base short, with 8 bases between. The CDR3 extends over 15 amino acids. Per germline, CDR1 KGHSH and CDR2 LQKENI. The DNA for the CDR3 is TGTGCCAGCTCACCATGGACAGAGAACACCGGGGAGCTGTTTTTT. Protein product: CASSPWTENTGELFF.

This clonotype was picked up many times. The gene calls are TRBV11-2 and TRBJ1-3; D gene ambiguous. Trimming took 0 bases from V and 4 from J, leaving 10 bases between them. This CDR3 is built from 15 residues. Germline-derived CDR1 and CDR2 are SGHAT and FQNNGV. The CDR3, as DNA: TGTGCCAGCAGCTTAGAGGCGGGCGCGGGAAACACCATATATTTT. This sequence encodes CASSLEAGAGNTIYF.

The rearrangement uses TRBV6-4 and TRBJ2-7; TRBD1 aligns across 7 bases. There are 13 residues in the CDR3. Per the germline V gene, CDR1 is MRHNA and CDR2 is SNTAGT. Unmatched junction bases numbered 9, after V lost 9 bases and J lost 4 bases. CDR3 sequence reads: CARTGTVIYEQYF. The DNA for the CDR3 is TGTGCCAGGACCGGGACAGTGATTTACGAGCAGTACTTC.

This clonotype appeared many times. V is TRBV11-2 and J is TRBJ1-3; D is undetermined. V gave up 5 bases and J gave up 4 bases, with 12 bases separating them. This CDR3 region has 14 residues. The germline CDR1 and CDR2 sequences are SGHAT and FQNNGV. The CDR3 loop is CASSPQILGNTIYF. The DNA for the CDR3 is TGTGCCAGCAGCCCACAAATCCTGGGAAACACCATATATTTT.

This clonotype was seen repeatedly, ten times or more. The J gene is TRBJ2-5, the V gene TRBV5-6; D is undetermined. V lost 3 bases and J 2 bases, leaving 11 bases between the germline ends. There are 14 residues in the CDR3. Per the germline V gene, CDR1 is SGHDT and CDR2 is YYEEEE. As DNA, the CDR3 is TGTGCCAGCAGCTCAAAAGCGCGTCAAGAGACCCAGTACTTC. It encodes CASSSKARQETQYF.

The chain has TRBV2 and TRBJ2-3; D gene unclear. The CDR3 is made up of 14 amino acids. In germline, CDR1 is SNHLY, CDR2 FYNNEI. V lost 6 bases and J lost 4, with 14 bases in between. CDR3 residues: CASRVFNRADTQYF. The CDR3 region has the DNA TGTGCCAGCAGAGTCTTCAATAGGGCAGATACGCAGTATTTT.

The chain is built from TRBV6-1 and TRBJ1-2; weak D call: TRBD1 (6 bases). CDR1 is MNHNS, CDR2 SASEGT, per germline. This CDR3 has 15 amino acids. V lost 0 bases, J lost 4 bases, and 12 bases lay in between. DNA of the CDR3: TGTGCCAGCAGTGAAGCGGGGGGACAACCCTATGGCTACACCTTC. It is translated as CASSEAGGQPYGYTF.

This clonotype showed up many times. This chain connects TRBV30 to TRBJ2-1; 9 bases map to TRBD2. The CDR3 loop spans 14 amino acids. From germline, CDR1 is GTSNPN and CDR2 SVGIG (reference sequence). V was pared by 3 bases and J by 2 bases, with 2 bases of the junction left unmatched. The DNA for the CDR3 is TGTGCCTGGAGCACTAGCGGGCCCTACAATGAGCAGTTCTTC. Amino acid sequence: CAWSTSGPYNEQFF.

A word on this clonotype: Possible read error: a much larger clone is one base away. This chain links TRBV24-1 with TRBJ2-2; TRBD2 aligns across 7 bases. J lost 6 bases, V lost 6 bases, and 18 bases had no gene match. The CDR3 sequence is 18 residues long. Germline CDR1 KGHDR, CDR2 SFDVKD. The CDR3 DNA is TGTGCCACCAGTAAACCGGGACTAACGGGAGTAAAGGCCGGGGAGCTGTTTTTT. This codes for CATSKPGLTGVKAGELFF.

This clonotype was picked up many times. The rearrangement joins TRBV3-1 to TRBJ2-3; D gene unclear. Trimming left V 1 base short and J 0 bases short, with 8 bases between. This CDR3 is built from 15 residues. Germline V CDR1 and CDR2: LGHDT, YNNKEL (reference sequence). The chain's CDR3 is CASSQVFTSTDTQYF. CDR3 nucleotides: TGTGCCAGCAGCCAAGTTTTCACTAGCACAGATACGCAGTATTTT.

As regards this clonotype: A much larger clonotype is one base distant, so this may be a read error. The rearrangement joins TRBV13 to TRBJ1-1; 7 bases align to TRBD1. This CDR3 is 14 amino acids long. Germline V gene data show CDR1 as PRHDT and CDR2 as FYEKMQ (reference sequence). This CDR3 reads CAGSLGDRNTEAFF. The CDR3 DNA is TGTGCCGGCAGCTTAGGGGACAGGAACACTGAAGCTTTCTTT.

In its sample, this clonotype was seen many times. The chain links TRBV7-9 to TRBJ2-7; maybe TRBD2 (6 bases). The CDR3 consists of 15 residues. Trimming shortened V by 7 bases and J by 2 bases, and 18 bases separated the two germline ends. Germline values: CDR1 SEHNR, CDR2 FQNEAQ (reference sequence). The CDR3 region is CASTPPGVGAYEQYF. The CDR3 nucleotides are TGTGCCAGCACACCTCCGGGGGTAGGAGCCTACGAGCAGTACTTC.

V gene TRBV20-1 combines with J gene TRBJ1-2, with D perhaps matching TRBD1 (6 bases). The CDR3 has 14 amino acids. V was shortened by 0 bases and J by 6 bases, with 14 bases between the two germline ends. The germline V gene encodes CDR1 DFQATT and CDR2 SNEGSKA (reference sequence). The CDR3 loop is CSARDTRGGHGYTF. Here the CDR3 DNA reads TGCAGTGCTAGAGATACCCGGGGGGGCCATGGCTACACCTTC.

This clonotype was observed a few times. A much bigger clone sits one base away, suggesting this may be a read error. This rearrangement joins TRBV6-1 to TRBJ2-1; the D gene is possibly TRBD1 (5 bases). V dropped 2 bases and J dropped 2 bases, with 7 bases sitting between them. The CDR3 loop spans 14 amino acids. Germline V gene data show CDR1 as MNHNS and CDR2 as SASEGT. The CDR3 sequence: CASSEQGTYNEQFF. CDR3 DNA sequence: TGTGCCAGCAGTGAACAGGGCACCTACAATGAGCAGTTCTTC.

This chain uses TRBV28 with TRBJ2-7; a possible D gene is TRBD1 (5 bases). Trimming cost V 7 bases and J 0 bases, with 13 bases left between them. The CDR3 is 14 residues long. Germline-derived CDR1 and CDR2 are MDHEN and SYDVKM. CDR3 sequence reads: CASTIPQDSYEQYF. CDR3 nucleotide sequence: TGTGCCAGCACCATCCCACAGGACTCCTACGAGCAGTACTTC.

On this clonotype: A much more abundant neighbour one base away suggests this may be a read error. The rearrangement joins TRBV27 to TRBJ2-1; D may be TRBD1 or TRBD2 (6 bases each). The CDR3 consists of 14 residues. V was trimmed by 6 bases and J by 9 bases, leaving 18 bases between them. CDR1 is MNHEY and CDR2 is SMNVEV in the germline V gene (reference sequence). The CDR3 sequence is CASSFPGAKSEQFF. The CDR3 coding sequence is TGTGCCAGCAGCTTCCCGGGGGCCAAGAGTGAGCAGTTCTTC.

The rearrangement joins TRBV20-1 to TRBJ2-1, with a possible D match to TRBD2 (6 bases). The germline V gene has CDR1 DFQATT and CDR2 SNEGSKA (reference sequence). The V gene lost 5 bases and the J gene lost 4 bases, with 18 bases spanning the gap. The CDR3 has 15 amino acids. The CDR3 sequence: CSASLGGKNYNEQFF. The DNA for the CDR3 is TGCAGTGCTTCGTTGGGCGGGAAAAATTACAATGAGCAGTTCTTC.

In this sample, this clonotype turned up many times. The CDR3 loop is CASSFSVYEQYF. CDR3 in DNA: TGTGCCAGCAGCTTCTCGGTCTACGAGCAGTACTTC. This chain connects TRBV5-6 to TRBJ2-7; D gene uncertain. This CDR3 spans 12 amino acids. Germline lookup yields CDR1 SGHDT and CDR2 YYEEEE. Trimming took off 2 bases at V and 3 bases at J, with 6 bases between the two ends.

This clonotype was seen more than once but under ten times. CDR3 nucleotide sequence: TGTGCCAGCAGCCAAGTCGCGGGCAACAATGAGCAGTTCTTC. The encoded protein is CASSQVAGNNEQFF. The chain couples TRBV3-1 to TRBJ2-1; a possible D gene is TRBD2 (5 bases). Trimming left V 1 base short and J 5 bases short, with 9 bases between. Germline V gene sequence: CDR1 LGHDT, CDR2 YNNKEL (reference sequence). The CDR3 covers 14 residues.